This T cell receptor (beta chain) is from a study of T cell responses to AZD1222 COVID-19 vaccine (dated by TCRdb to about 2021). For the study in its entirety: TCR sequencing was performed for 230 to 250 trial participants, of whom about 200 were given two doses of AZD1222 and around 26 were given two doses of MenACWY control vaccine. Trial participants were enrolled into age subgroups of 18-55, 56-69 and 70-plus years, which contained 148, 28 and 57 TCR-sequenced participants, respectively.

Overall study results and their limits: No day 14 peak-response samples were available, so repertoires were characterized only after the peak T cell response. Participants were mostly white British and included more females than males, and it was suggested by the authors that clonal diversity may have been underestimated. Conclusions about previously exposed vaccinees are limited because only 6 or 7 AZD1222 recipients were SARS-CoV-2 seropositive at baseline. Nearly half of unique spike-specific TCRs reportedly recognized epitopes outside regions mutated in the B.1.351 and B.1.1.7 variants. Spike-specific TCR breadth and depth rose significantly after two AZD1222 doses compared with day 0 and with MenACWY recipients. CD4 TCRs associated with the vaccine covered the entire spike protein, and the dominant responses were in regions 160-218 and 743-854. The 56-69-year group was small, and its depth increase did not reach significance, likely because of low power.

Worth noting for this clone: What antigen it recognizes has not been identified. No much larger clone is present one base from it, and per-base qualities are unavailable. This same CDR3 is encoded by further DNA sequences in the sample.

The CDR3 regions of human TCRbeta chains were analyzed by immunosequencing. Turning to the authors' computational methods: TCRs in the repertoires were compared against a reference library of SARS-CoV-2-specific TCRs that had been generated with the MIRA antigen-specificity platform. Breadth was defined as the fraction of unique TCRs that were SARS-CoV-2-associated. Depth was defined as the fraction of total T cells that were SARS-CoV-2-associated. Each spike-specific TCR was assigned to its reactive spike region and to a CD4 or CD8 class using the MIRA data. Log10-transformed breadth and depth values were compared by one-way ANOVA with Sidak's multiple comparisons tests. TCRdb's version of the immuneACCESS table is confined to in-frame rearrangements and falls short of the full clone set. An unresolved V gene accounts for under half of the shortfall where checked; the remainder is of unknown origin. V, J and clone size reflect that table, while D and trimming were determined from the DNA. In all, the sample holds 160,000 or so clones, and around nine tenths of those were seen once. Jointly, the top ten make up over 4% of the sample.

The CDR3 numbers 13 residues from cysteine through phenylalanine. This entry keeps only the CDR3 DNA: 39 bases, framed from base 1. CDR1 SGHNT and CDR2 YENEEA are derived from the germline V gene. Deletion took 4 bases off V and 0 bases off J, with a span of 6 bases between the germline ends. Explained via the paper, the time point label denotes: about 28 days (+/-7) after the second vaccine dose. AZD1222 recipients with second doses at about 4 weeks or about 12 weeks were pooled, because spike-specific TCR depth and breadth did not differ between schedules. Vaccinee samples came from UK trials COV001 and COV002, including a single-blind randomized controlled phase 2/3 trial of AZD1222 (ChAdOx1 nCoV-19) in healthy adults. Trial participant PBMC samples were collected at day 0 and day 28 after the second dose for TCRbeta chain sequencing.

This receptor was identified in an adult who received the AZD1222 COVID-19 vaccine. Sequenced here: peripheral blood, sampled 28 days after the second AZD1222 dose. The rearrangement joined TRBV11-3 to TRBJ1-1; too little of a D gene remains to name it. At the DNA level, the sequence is TGTGCCAGCAGCTCCCAGATGAACACTGAAGCTTTCTTT. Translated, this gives CASSSQMNTEAFF.